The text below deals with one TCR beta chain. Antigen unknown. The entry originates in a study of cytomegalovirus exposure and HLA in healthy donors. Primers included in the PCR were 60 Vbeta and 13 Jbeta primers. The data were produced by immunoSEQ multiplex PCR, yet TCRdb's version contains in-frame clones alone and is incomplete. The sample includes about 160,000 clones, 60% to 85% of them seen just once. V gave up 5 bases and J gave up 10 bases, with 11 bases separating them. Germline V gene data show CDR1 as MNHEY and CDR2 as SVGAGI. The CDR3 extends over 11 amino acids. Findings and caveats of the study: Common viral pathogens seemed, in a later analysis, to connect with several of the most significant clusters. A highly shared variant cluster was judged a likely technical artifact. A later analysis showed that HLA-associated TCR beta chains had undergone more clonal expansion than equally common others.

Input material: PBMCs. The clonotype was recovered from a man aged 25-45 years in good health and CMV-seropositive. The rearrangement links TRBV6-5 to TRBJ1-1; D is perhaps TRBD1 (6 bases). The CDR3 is CASSLGQTAFF. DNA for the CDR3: TGTGCCAGCAGTCTAGGACAGACAGCTTTCTTT.